The clone carrying this TCR beta chain was observed once. Its target is unknown. This sample is part of a study of persistence of HIV-infected CD4 T cells. An overlapping HIV-1 Gag peptide pool stimulated these cells at about 1 ug/peptide/mL. Responding CD4+ T cells were sorted by upregulation of both CD40 ligand and CD69. Sequencing used immunoSEQ version 4 in survey mode. Measured with immunoSEQ multiplex PCR; TCRdb has only the in-frame clones, and not every one. The sample includes about 25,000 clones, around 74% of them seen just once. The germline V gene has CDR1 SGHRS and CDR2 YFSETQ. Trimming shortened V by 0 bases and J by 2 bases, and 12 bases separated the two germline ends. The CDR3 totals 16 residues.

This sequence originates from an adult man with HIV who was CMV-seropositive. The rearrangement uses TRBV5-1 and TRBJ2-1; unclear D gene. The sample consisted of CD4+ T cells sorted from PBMCs after approximately 19-hour stimulation, taken from a patient who received antiretroviral therapy. The CDR3 DNA is TGCGCCAGCAGCTTGGCCCCGACACTTACCTACAATGAGCAGTTCTTC. This gives the protein CASSLAPTLTYNEQFF. The full variable domain, completed using reference TRBV5-1 and TRBJ2-1, is KAGVTQTPRYLIKTRGQQVTLSCSPISGHRSVSWYQQTPGQGLQFLFEYFSETQRNKGNFPGRFSGRQFSNSRSEMNVSTLELGDSALYLCASSLAPTLTYNEQFFGPGTRLTVL.